Described below is a single T cell receptor beta chain sequence and its context. This CDR3 is built from 15 residues. Trimming stripped 2 bases from V and 6 bases from J, with 16 bases between. Germline V lookup: CDR1 SNHLY, CDR2 FYNNEI. In TCRdb, the 5' RACE reads were re-called with MiXCR into one record per CDR3 protein. In the table there are 40,000 to 55,000 distinct CDR3 sequences, approximately 8.1% of which are singletons. The data belong to a study of early T cells in non-severe SARS-CoV-2 infection. Sequenced sample: whole blood. The V gene is TRBV2, the J gene TRBJ1-2; D is unclear. The TCR comes from an adult who was a healthcare worker with PCR-confirmed SARS-CoV-2 infection or an uninfected control (not recorded which). CDR3 residues: CASSERMQAGDGYTF. CDR3 coding DNA: TGTGCCAGCAGTGAAAGGATGCAGGCTGGGGATGGCTACACCTTC.